This T cell receptor (beta chain) is from a study of T cell repertoires in cytomegalovirus infection (dated by TCRdb to about 2019). Notes on the research overall: Donor HLA type was relevant to the analysis, because carriage of CMV infection together with the matching HLA type was indicated by public TCR beta signatures. Results and caveats for the whole study, not just this receptor: The ex vivo response was dominated by HLA-C-restricted CMV-specific TCR beta clonotypes, which also provided the single most frequent clonotype in two of eight donors. In both this cohort and an independent cohort of under 450 donors, the cumulative frequency of public TCR beta family members distinguished carriers of CMV infection plus the relevant HLA type.

Concerning this clonotype: Its antigen is currently not known. No much larger clone is present one base from it, and per-base qualities are unavailable.

V is reduced by 7 bases and J by 4 bases, leaving a spacing of 16 bases between them. Measured from the cysteine to the phenylalanine, the CDR3 is 14 residues long. Only the CDR3 part of the read is kept: 42 bases, read in frame from the first base. Reading the germline V gene gives CDR1 MNHEY and CDR2 SVGAGI. Sequenced on an Illumina HiSeq 1500. TCRdb itself trimmed the public reads at Q25 with fastp, ran MiXCR and retained productive beta chains. Rows merge per CDR3 protein into single entries with the most common DNA and genes. This sample lists fewer than 350,000 distinct CDR3 sequences; around 9.5% were detected once. Of the sample, 3.5% to 4.5% is held by the ten largest clones.

The receptor's source is a human donor in good health (CMV status not recorded). Some clones in this sample may be carry-over from other donors' samples. Sample: PBMCs. The V gene is TRBV6-5 and the J gene is TRBJ2-5; a weak D assignment points to TRBD2 (5 bases agree). The CDR3 is CASTDYGVGETQYF. The nucleotide sequence is TGTGCCAGCACTGACTATGGGGTCGGAGAGACCCAGTACTTC.